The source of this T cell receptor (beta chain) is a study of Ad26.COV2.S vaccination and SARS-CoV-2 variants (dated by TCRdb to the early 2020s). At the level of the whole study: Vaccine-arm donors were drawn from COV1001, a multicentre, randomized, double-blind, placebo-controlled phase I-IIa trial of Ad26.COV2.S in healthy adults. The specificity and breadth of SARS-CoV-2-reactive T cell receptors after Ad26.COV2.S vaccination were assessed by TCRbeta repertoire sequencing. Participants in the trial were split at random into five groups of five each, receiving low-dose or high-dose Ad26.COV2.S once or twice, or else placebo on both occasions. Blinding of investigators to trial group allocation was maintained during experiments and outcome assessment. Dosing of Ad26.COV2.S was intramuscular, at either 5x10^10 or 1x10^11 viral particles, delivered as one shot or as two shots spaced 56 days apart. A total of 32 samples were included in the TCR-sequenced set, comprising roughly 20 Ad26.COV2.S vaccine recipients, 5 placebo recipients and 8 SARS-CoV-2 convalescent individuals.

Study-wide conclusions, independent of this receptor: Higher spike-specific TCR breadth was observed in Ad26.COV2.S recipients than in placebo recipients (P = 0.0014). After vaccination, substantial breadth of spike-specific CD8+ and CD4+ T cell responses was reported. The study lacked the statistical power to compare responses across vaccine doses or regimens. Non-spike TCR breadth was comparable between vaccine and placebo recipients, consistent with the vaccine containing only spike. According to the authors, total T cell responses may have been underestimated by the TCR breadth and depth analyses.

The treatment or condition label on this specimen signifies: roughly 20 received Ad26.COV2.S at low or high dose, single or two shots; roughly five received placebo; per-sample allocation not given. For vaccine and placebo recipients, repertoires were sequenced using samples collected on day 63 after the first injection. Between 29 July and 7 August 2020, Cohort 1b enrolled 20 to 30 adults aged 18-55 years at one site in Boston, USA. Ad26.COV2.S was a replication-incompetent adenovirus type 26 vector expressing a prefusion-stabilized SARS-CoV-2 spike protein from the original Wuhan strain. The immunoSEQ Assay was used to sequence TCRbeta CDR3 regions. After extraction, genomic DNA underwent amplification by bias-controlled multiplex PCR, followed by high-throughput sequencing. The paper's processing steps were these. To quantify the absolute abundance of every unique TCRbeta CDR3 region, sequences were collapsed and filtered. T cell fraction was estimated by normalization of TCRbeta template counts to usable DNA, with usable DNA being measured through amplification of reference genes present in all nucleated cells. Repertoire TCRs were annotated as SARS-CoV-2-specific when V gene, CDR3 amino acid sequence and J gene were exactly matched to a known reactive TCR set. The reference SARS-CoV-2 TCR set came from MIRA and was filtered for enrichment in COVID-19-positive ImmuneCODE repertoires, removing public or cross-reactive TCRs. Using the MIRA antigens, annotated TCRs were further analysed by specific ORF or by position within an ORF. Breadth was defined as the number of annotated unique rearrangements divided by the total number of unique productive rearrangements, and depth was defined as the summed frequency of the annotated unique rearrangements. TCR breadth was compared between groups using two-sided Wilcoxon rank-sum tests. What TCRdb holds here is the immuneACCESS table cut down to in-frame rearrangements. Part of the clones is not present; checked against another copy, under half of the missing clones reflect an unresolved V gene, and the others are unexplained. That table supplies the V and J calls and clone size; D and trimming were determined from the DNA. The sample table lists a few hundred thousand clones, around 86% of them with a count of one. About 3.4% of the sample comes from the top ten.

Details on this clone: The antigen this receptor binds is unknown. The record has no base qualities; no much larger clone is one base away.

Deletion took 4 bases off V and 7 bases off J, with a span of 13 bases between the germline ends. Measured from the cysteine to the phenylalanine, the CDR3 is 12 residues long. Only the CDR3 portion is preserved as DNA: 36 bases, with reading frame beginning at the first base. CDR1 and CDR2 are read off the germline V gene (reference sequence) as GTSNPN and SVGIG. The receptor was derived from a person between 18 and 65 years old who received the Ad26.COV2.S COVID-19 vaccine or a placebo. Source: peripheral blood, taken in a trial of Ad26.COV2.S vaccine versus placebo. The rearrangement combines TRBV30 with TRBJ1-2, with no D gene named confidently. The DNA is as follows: TGTGCCTGGACCAACTCCGTTGGTGGCTACACCTTC. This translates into CAWTNSVGGYTF.